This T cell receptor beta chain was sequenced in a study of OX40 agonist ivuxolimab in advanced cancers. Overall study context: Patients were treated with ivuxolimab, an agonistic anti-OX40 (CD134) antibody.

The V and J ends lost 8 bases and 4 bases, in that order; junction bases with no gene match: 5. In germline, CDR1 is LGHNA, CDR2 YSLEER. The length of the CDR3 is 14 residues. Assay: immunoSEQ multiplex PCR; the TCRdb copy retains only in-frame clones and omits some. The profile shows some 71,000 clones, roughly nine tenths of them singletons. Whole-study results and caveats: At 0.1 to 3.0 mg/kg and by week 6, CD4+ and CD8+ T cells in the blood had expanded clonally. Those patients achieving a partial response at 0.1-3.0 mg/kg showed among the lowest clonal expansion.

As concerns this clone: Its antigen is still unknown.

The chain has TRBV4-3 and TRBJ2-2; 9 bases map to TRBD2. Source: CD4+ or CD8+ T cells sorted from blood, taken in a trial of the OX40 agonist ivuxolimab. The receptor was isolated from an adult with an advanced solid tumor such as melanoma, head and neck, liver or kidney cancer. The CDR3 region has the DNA TGCGCCAGCCGAAGCGGGAGGTCCACCGGGGAGCTGTTTTTT. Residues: CASRSGRSTGELFF.